The clone carrying this T cell receptor (beta chain) appeared once. Its antigen is unidentified. Assay: immunoSEQ multiplex PCR; the TCRdb copy retains only in-frame clones and omits some. The data show 30,000 to 40,000 clones, approximately 97% seen once. These data originate in a study of T cells in tuberculosis. As for the study in general: In South Africa, adults with active tuberculosis were compared with IGRA-negative and latently infected IGRA-positive adolescents. Overall study results and limits: Active tuberculosis alpha repertoires lay closer to GMM-specific TCRs than controls'.

Sequencing input: PBMCs. The TCR was taken from a donor between 10 and 35 years old with latent tuberculosis or without tuberculosis infection.

The CDR3 sequence: CAITTSGRIYEQYF. The DNA of the CDR3 is TGTGCCATCACCACTAGCGGGAGAATCTACGAGCAGTACTTC. The chain joins TRBV10-3 to TRBJ2-7, with 11 bases that match TRBD2. After removal of 7 bases from V and 3 bases from J, the junction contained 5 bases not matched to a gene. The CDR3 sequence is 14 residues long. From germline, CDR1 is ENHRY and CDR2 SYGVKD.